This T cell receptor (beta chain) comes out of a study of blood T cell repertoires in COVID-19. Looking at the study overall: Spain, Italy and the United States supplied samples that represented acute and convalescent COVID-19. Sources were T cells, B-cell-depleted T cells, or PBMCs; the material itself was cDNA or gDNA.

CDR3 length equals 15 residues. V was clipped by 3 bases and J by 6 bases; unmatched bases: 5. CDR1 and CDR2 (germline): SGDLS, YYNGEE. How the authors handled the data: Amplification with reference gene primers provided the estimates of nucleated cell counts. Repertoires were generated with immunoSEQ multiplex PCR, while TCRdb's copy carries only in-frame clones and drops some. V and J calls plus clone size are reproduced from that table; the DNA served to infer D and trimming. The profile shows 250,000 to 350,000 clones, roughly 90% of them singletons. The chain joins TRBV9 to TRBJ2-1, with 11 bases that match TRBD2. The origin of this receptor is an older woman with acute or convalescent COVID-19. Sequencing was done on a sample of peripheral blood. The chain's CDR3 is CASSETGTSGNEQFF. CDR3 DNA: TGTGCCAGCAGCGAAACCGGGACTAGCGGCAATGAGCAGTTCTTC. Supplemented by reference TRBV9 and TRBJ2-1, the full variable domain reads DSGVTQTPKHLITATGQRVTLRCSPRSGDLSVYWYQQSLDQGLQFLIQYYNGEERAKGNILERFSAQQFPDLHSELNLSSLELGDSALYFCASSETGTSGNEQFFGPGTRLTVL.